This T cell receptor beta chain was sequenced for a study of CD8+ T cells in alopecia areata. Germline CDR1 is SGHAT and CDR2 is FQNNGV. V dropped 3 bases and J dropped 5 bases, with 5 bases sitting between them. The length of the CDR3 is 11 residues. Treatment of the sample: oral pan-JAK inhibitor, 5-10 mg twice daily. Sequencing templates came from extracted RNA that was reverse transcribed into cDNA. Data came from immunoSEQ multiplex PCR; TCRdb stores just in-frame clones and leaves some out. The sample holds some 180,000 clones, about 47% seen once. This chain connects TRBV11-2 to TRBJ2-7; D gene ambiguous. The sequences come from CD8+ T cells sorted from blood, collected at week 52, from a patient treated with tofacitinib. The receptor comes from a human donor with alopecia areata. CDR3 loop: CASSFLDEQYF. The CDR3 DNA reads TGTGCCAGCAGCTTTTTGGACGAGCAGTACTTC.